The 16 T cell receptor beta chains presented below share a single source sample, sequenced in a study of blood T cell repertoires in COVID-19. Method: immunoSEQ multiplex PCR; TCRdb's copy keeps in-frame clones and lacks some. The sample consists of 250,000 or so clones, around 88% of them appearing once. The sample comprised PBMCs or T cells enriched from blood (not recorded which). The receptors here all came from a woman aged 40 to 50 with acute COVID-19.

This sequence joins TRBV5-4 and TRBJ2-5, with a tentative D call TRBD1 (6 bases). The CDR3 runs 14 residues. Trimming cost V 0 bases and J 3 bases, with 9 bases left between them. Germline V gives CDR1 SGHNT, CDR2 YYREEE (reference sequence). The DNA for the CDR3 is TGTGCCAGCAGCTTGGAAAACAGGGAAGAGACCCAGTACTTC. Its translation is CASSLENREETQYF.

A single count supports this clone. CDR3 sequence: CASSLDRRYGYTF. The CDR3, as DNA: TGTGCCAGCAGCTTGGACAGGCGGTATGGCTACACCTTC. The V gene is TRBV12-3 or TRBV12-4, the J gene TRBJ1-2; 7 bases agree with TRBD1. V lost 6 bases and J lost 5; bases outside the gene matches: 6. This CDR3 is 13 amino acids long.

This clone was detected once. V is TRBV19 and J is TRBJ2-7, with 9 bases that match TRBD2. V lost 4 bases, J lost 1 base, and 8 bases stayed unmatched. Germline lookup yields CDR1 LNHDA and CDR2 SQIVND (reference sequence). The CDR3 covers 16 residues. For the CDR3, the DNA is TGTGCCAGTAGTAATTATGGACTAGCGAGTTCCTACGAGCAGTACTTC. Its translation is CASSNYGLASSYEQYF.

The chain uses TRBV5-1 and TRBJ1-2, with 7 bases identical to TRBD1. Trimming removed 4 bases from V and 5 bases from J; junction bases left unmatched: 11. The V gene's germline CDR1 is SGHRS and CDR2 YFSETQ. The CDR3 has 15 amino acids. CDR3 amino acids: CASSLATGSLYGYTF. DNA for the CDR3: TGCGCCAGCAGCCTCGCGACAGGGAGTCTATATGGCTACACCTTC.

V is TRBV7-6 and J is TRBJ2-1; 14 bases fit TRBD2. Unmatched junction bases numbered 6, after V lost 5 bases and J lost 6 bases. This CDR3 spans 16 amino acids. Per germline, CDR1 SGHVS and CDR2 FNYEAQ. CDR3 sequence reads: CASSKGLAGVGNEQFF. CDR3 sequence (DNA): TGTGCCAGCAGCAAGGGACTAGCGGGAGTAGGCAATGAGCAGTTCTTC.

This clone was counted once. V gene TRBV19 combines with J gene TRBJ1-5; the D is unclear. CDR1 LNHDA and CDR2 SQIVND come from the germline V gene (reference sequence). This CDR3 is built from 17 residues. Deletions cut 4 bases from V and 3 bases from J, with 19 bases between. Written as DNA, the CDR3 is TGTGCCAGTAGTACCCCGCGAGGTCAGAGGATCAATCAGCCCCAGCATTTT. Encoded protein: CASSTPRGQRINQPQHF.

CDR3 nucleotides: TGTGCCAGCAGCCTCTTTCCTAGCGGTGGATACGAGCAGTACTTC. Its translation is CASSLFPSGGYEQYF. This chain uses TRBV11-2 with TRBJ2-7, with 7 nucleotides matching TRBD2. J gave up 4 bases and V 5 bases, and 11 bases lay outside the gene matches. The CDR3 has 15 residues. The germline gives CDR1 SGHAT, CDR2 FQNNGV.

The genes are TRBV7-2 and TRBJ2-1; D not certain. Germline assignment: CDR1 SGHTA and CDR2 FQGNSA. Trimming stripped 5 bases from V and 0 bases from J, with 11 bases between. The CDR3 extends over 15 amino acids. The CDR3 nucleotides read TGTGCCAGCAGCACTATCTCCAGCTCCTACAATGAGCAGTTCTTC. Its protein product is CASSTISSSYNEQFF.

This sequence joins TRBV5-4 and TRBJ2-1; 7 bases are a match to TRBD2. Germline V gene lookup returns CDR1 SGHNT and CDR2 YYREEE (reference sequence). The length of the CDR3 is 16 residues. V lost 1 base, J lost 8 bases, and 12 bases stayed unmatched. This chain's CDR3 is CASSLKLSGMGDEQFF. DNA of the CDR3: TGTGCCAGCAGCTTGAAACTAAGCGGGATGGGCGATGAGCAGTTCTTC.

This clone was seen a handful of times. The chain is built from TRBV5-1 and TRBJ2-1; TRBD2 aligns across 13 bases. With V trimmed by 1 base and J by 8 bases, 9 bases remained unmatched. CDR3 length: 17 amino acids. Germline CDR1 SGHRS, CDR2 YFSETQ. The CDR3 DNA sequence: TGCGCCAGCAGCTTGAGGACTAGCGGGAGAAGCAAGGATGAGCAGTTCTTC. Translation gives CASSLRTSGRSKDEQFF.

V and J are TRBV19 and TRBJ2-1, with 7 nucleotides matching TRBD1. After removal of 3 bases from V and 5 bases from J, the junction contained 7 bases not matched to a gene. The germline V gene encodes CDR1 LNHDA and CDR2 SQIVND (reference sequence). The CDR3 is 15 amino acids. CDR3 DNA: TGTGCCAGTAGTATCAGGGGGAGAGGTAACAATGAGCAGTTCTTC. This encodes CASSIRGRGNNEQFF.

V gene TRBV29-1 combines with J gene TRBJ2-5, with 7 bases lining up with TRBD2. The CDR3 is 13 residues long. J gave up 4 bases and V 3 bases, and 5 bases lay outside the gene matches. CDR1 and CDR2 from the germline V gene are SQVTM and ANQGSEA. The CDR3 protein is CSVDKSSGETQYF. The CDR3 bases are TGCAGCGTTGACAAGTCTAGCGGAGAGACCCAGTACTTC. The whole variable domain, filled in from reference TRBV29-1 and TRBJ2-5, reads SAVISQKPSRDICQRGTSLTIQCQVDSQVTMMFWYRQQPGQSLTLIATANQGSEATYESGFVIDKFPISRPNLTFSTLTVSNMSPEDSSIYLCSVDKSSGETQYFGPGTRLLVL.

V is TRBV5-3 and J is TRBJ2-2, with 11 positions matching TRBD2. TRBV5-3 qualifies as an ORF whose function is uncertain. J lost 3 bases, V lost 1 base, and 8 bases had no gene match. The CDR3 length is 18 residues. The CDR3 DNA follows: TGTGCCAGAAGCTTGATCCTAGCGGGAGGCGTAGACACCGGGGAGCTGTTTTTT. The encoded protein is CARSLILAGGVDTGELFF.

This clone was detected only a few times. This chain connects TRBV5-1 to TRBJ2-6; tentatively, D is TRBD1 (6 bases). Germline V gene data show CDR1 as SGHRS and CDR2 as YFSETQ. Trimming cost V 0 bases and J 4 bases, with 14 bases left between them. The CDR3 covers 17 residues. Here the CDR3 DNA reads TGCGCCAGCAGCTTGGCGGGGACAAAAACCGGGGCCAACGTCCTGACTTTC. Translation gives CASSLAGTKTGANVLTF.

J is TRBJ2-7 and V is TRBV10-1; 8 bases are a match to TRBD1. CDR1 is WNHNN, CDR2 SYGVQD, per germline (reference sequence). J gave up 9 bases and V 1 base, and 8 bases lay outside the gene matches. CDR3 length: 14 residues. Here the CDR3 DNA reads TGCGCCAGCAGTGAGTGGTCCAGGGGGCTTGGGCAGTACTTC. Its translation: CASSEWSRGLGQYF.

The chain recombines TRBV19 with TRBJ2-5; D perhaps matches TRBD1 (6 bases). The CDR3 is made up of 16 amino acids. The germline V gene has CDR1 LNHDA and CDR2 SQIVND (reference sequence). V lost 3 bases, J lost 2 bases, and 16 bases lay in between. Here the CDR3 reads CASSILGQPAQETQYF. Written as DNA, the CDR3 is TGTGCCAGTAGTATCCTAGGACAGCCTGCGCAAGAGACCCAGTACTTC.